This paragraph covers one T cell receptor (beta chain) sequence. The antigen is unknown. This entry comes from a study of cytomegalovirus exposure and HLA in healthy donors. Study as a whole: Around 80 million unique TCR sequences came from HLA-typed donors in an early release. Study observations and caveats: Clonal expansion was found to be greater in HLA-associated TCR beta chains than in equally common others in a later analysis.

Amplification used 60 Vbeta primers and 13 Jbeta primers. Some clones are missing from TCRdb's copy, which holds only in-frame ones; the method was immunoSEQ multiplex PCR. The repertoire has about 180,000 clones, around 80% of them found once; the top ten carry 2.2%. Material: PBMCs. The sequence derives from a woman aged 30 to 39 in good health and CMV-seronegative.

The CDR3 sequence: CASSDPGLAGGSGANVLTF. Here the CDR3 DNA reads TGTGCCAGCAGCGATCCGGGACTAGCGGGGGGCTCTGGGGCCAACGTCCTGACTTTC. J is TRBJ2-6 and V is TRBV7-2; 15 nucleotides align to TRBD2. Germline V lookup: CDR1 SGHTA, CDR2 FQGNSA. Losses at the gene ends were 5 bases for V and 0 bases for J; bases not matched to a gene: 5. The CDR3 length is 19 residues.